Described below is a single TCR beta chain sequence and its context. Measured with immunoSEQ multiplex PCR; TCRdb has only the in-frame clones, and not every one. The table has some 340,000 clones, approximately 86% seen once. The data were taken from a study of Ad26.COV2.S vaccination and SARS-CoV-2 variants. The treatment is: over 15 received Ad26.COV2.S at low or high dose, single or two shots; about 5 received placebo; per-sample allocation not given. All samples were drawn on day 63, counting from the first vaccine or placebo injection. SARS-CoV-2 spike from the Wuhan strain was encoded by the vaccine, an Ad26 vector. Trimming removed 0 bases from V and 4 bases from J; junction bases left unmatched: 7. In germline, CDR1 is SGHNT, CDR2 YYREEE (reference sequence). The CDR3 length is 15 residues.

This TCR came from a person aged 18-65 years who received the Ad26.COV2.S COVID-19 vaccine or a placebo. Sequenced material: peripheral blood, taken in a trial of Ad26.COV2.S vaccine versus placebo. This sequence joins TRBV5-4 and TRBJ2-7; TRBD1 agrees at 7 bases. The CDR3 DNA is TGTGCCAGCAGCTTGGGAGGGACAGTCAAGTACGAGCAGTACTTC. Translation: CASSLGGTVKYEQYF. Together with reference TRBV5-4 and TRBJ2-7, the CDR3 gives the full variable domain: ETGVTQSPTHLIKTRGQQVTLRCSSQSGHNTVSWYQQALGQGPQFIFQYYREEENGRGNFPPRFSGLQFPNYSSELNVNALELDDSALYLCASSLGGTVKYEQYFGPGTRLTVT.